The source of this T cell receptor (beta chain) is a study of neurological immune-mediated disorders. TCRdb itself ran the 5' RACE reads through MiXCR, one entry per CDR3 protein. The data hold fewer than 75,000 distinct CDR3 sequences, with 3.5% to 5.5% observed a single time. The sample holds a few counts of this clonotype. The germline V and J ends were trimmed by 2 bases and 2 bases, with 14 bases remaining between them. CDR1 is SGHKS and CDR2 is YYEKEE in the germline V gene (reference sequence). The CDR3 is 15 residues long. Sequencing input: PBMCs. The chain uses TRBV5-5 and TRBJ2-7; perhaps TRBD1 as D (5 bases). The sequence was collected from a man younger than 40 with multiple sclerosis. CDR3 nucleotides: TGTGCCAGCAGCTTTAAAGGGGAAGGTCCCTACGAGCAGTACGTC. Protein: CASSFKGEGPYEQYV.